This is a list of T cell receptor beta chains from one sample in a study of Ad26.COV2.S vaccination and SARS-CoV-2 variants. Assay: immunoSEQ multiplex PCR; the TCRdb copy retains only in-frame clones and omits some. This table has 300,000 to 400,000 clones, around 85% appearing once. Sequences were derived from peripheral blood, sampled in a trial of Ad26.COV2.S vaccine versus placebo. These receptors were obtained from a person between 18 and 60 years old who received the Ad26.COV2.S COVID-19 vaccine or a placebo. CDR3s include the opening cysteine and the closing phenylalanine or tryptophan. Each record gives: CDR3 length, D gene, clone size, J gene, V gene, CDR3 DNA, CDR3 protein. A D gene is named only where the DNA matches it firmly. Clone size is not always given. Where it is, it says once, few, many or a class for expanded clones.

cdr3_length: 15; d_call: TRBD1; clone_size: NA; j_call: TRBJ1-6; v_call: TRBV6-5; cdr3_nt: TGTGCCAGCAGTAGAGGGGGCAGGTATAATTCACCCCTCCACTTT; cdr3_aa: CASSRGGRYNSPLHF
cdr3_length: 15; d_call: NA; clone_size: NA; j_call: TRBJ1-2; v_call: TRBV7-9; cdr3_nt: TGTGCCATCGATTCCAACACGCAACGGACAGTCGGCTACACCTTC; cdr3_aa: CAIDSNTQRTVGYTF
cdr3_length: 14; d_call: NA; clone_size: NA; j_call: TRBJ1-1; v_call: TRBV11-3; cdr3_nt: TGTGCCAGCAGCTTACTCCAAACAAGCACTGAAGCTTTCTTT; cdr3_aa: CASSLLQTSTEAFF
cdr3_length: 13; d_call: NA; clone_size: NA; j_call: TRBJ1-5; v_call: TRBV6-2/TRBV6-3; cdr3_nt: TGTGCCAGCAGTCCCGAGGGGAACCAGCCCCAGCATTTT; cdr3_aa: CASSPEGNQPQHF
cdr3_length: 14; d_call: NA; clone_size: NA; j_call: TRBJ2-3; v_call: TRBV19; cdr3_nt: TGTGCCAGTATGCGGGACCGTAGCACAGATACGCAGTATTTT; cdr3_aa: CASMRDRSTDTQYF
cdr3_length: 14; d_call: NA; clone_size: NA; j_call: TRBJ2-3; v_call: TRBV29-1; cdr3_nt: TGCAGCGTCGACAGGAGTTCTAGCACAGATACGCAGTATTTT; cdr3_aa: CSVDRSSSTDTQYF
cdr3_length: 15; d_call: NA; clone_size: few; j_call: TRBJ1-2; v_call: TRBV2; cdr3_nt: TGTGCCAGCAGTGAAGTTGGGGGGAGTAGCTATGGCTACACCTTC; cdr3_aa: CASSEVGGSSYGYTF
cdr3_length: 16; d_call: NA; clone_size: NA; j_call: TRBJ2-2; v_call: TRBV5-6; cdr3_nt: TGTGCCAGCAGCTTGATCCAGGGGGGTAACACCGGGGAGCTGTTTTTT; cdr3_aa: CASSLIQGGNTGELFF
cdr3_length: 14; d_call: TRBD1; clone_size: NA; j_call: TRBJ2-5; v_call: TRBV19; cdr3_nt: TGTGCCAGTAGTACCGCCAGGGGGCGAGGGACCCAGTACTTC; cdr3_aa: CASSTARGRGTQYF
cdr3_length: 18; d_call: NA; clone_size: NA; j_call: TRBJ1-3; v_call: TRBV9; cdr3_nt: TGTGCCAGCAGTGATAACATACAGTCGGTTGGATATGGAAACACCATATATTTT; cdr3_aa: CASSDNIQSVGYGNTIYF